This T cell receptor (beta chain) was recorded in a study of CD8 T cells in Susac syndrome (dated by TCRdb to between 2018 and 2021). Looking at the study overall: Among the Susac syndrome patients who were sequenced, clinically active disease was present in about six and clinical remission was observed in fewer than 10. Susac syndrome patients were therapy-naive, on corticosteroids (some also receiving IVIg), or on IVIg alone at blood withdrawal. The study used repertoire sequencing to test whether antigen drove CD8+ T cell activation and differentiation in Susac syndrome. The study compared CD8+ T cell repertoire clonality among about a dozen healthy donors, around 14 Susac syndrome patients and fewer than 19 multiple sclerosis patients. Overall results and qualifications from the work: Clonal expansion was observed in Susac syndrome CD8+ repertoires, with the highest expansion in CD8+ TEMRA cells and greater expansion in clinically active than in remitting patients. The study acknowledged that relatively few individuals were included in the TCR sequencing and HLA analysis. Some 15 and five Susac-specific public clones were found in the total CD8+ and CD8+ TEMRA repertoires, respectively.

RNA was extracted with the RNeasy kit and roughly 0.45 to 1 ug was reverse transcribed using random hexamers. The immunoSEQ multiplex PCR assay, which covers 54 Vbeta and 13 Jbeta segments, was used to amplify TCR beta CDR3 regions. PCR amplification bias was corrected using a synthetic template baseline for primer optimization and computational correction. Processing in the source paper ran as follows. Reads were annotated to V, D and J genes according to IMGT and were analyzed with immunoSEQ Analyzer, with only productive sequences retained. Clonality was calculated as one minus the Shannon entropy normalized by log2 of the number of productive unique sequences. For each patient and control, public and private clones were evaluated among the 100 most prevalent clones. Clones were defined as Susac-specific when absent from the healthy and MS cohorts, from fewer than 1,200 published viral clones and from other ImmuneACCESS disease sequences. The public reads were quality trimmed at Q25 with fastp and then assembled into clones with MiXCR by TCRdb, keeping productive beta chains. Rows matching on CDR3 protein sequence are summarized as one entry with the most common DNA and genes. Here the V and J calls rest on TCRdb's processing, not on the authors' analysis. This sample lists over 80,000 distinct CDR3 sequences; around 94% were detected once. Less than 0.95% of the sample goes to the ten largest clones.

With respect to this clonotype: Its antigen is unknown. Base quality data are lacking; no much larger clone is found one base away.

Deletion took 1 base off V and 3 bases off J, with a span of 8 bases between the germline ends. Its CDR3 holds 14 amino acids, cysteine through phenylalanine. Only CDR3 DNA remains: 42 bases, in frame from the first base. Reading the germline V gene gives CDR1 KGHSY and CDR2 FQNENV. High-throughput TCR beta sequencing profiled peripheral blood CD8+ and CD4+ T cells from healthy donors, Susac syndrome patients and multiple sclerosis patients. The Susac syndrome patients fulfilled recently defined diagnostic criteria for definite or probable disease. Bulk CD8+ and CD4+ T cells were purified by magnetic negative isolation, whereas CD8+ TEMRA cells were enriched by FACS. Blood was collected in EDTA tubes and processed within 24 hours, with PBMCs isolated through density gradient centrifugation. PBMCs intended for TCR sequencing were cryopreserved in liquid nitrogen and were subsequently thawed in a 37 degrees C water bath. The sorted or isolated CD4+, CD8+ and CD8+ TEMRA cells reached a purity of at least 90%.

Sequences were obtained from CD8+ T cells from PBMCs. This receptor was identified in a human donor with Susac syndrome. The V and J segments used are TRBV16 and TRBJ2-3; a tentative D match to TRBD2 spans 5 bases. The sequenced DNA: TGTGCCAGCAGCCAATACCGGGGAACAGATACGCAGTATTTT. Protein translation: CASSQYRGTDTQYF.